This TCR beta chain was observed in a study of blood T cell repertoires in COVID-19. Study context: Samples taken during acute and convalescent COVID-19 were collected in the United States, Italy and Spain. T cells, B-cell-depleted T cells, or PBMCs provided the cDNA or gDNA that served as material.

Germline V CDR1 and CDR2: MDHEN, SYDVKM. The CDR3 contains 12 residues. Trimming stripped 7 bases from V and 6 bases from J, with 12 bases between. The authors' processing: For nucleated cells, counts were estimated from reference gene primer amplification. Only in-frame clones appear in the TCRdb table, and some are missing; sequencing was by immunoSEQ multiplex PCR. V and J calls and clone size are given by that table; D and trimming were obtained from the DNA. Of 30,000 or so clones listed, approximately 88% were seen once; the top ten hold approximately 5%. This TCR came from a human donor in a cohort sampled during active COVID-19. This rearrangement joins TRBV28 to TRBJ1-1, with a weak D call TRBD1 (5 bases). Sequencing was done on a sample of peripheral blood. The CDR3: CASILRGAEAFF. CDR3 in DNA: TGTGCCAGCATTTTGCGGGGGGCTGAAGCTTTCTTT.